This T cell receptor (beta chain) was sequenced during a study of blood T cell repertoires in COVID-19. On the study more broadly: From T cells, B-cell-depleted T cells, or PBMCs came the material, which was cDNA or gDNA.

Repertoires were generated with immunoSEQ multiplex PCR, while TCRdb's copy carries only in-frame clones and drops some. The table has approximately 310,000 clones, over 75% seen once. About this clone itself: The same CDR3 also results from other DNA sequences found in this sample.

The CDR3 is 13 amino acids. Germline values: CDR1 MNHEY, CDR2 SVGAGI. Trimming removed 2 bases at V and 7 bases at J, with 9 bases between. The sequencing sample was made of peripheral blood. The V call is TRBV6-5, the J call TRBJ1-5, with D possibly TRBD1 on 6 matching bases. The sequence was obtained from a woman aged 45-60 years who had recovered from COVID-19. The CDR3 spells CASSYGGGQPQHF. The CDR3 DNA is TGTGCCAGCAGTTACGGGGGCGGGCAGCCCCAGCATTTT.